The 15 T cell receptor beta chains below were found in one sample sequenced in a study of OX40 agonist ivuxolimab in advanced cancers. Data came from immunoSEQ multiplex PCR; TCRdb stores just in-frame clones and leaves some out. The sample shows some 73,000 clones, around 83% of them seen only once. The specimen comprised CD4+ or CD8+ T cells sorted from blood, sampled in a trial of the OX40 agonist ivuxolimab. The source of these receptors is an adult with an advanced solid tumor such as melanoma, head and neck, liver or kidney cancer.

V gene TRBV7-3 combines with J gene TRBJ2-3; no firm D call. Between the trimmed V and J ends, which lost 0 bases and 4 bases, there was a span of 11 bases. CDR1 SGHTA and CDR2 FQGTGA come from the germline V gene. The CDR3 has 15 residues. The CDR3 nucleotides read TGTGCCAGCAGCTTAACAGTCTCTAGGGCAGATACGCAGTATTTT. It yields the protein CASSLTVSRADTQYF.

This clone occurred a few times. One junction end does not reproduce the germline sequence, and a read error may be involved. The J gene is TRBJ1-2, the V gene TRBV2; a possible D gene is TRBD1 (5 bases). The CDR3 has 17 residues. Germline V gene sequence: CDR1 SNHLY, CDR2 FYNNEI. This CDR3 reads CASREDQGRILNYGYTF. In DNA form, the CDR3 reads TGTGCCAGCAGGGAAGATCAGGGTCGGATTCTTAACTATGGCTACACCTTC.

The chain uses TRBV6-1 and TRBJ2-7; D unresolved. The CDR3 extends over 13 amino acids. Trimming shortened V by 5 bases and J by 0 bases, and 8 bases separated the two germline ends. Germline CDR1 and CDR2: MNHNS and SASEGT. This chain's CDR3 is CASSYDGSYEQYF. The DNA of the CDR3 is TGTGCCAGCAGTTATGACGGCTCCTACGAGCAGTACTTC.

The chain employs TRBV4-3 and TRBJ1-6; the D gene is possibly TRBD1 (5 bases). The V gene's germline CDR1 is LGHNA and CDR2 YSLEER. The CDR3 contains 15 residues. V lost 0 bases and J 10 bases, leaving 13 bases between the germline ends. CDR3: CASSQEWGVRSPLHF. The CDR3 DNA reads TGCGCCAGCAGCCAAGAATGGGGGGTACGGTCACCCCTCCACTTT.

The rearrangement links TRBV7-2 to TRBJ2-1, with D perhaps TRBD1 (6 bases). V was clipped by 6 bases and J by 8 bases, with 17 bases between them. This CDR3 is 14 amino acids long. From germline, CDR1 is SGHTA and CDR2 FQGNSA. CDR3 DNA: TGTGCCAGCAGATCGAGAACAGGGTTCGATGAGCAGTTCTTC. This gives the protein CASRSRTGFDEQFF.

J is TRBJ1-5 and V is TRBV19, with no clear D. The CDR3 has 11 amino acids. Trimming pared 1 base from V and 12 bases from J, leaving 7 bases between. Germline lookup yields CDR1 LNHDA and CDR2 SQIVND (reference sequence). CDR3 sequence: CASSIGVFQHF. Written as DNA, the CDR3 is TGTGCCAGTAGTATAGGAGTCTTCCAGCATTTT.

The chain links TRBV7-9 to TRBJ2-1; D possibly uses TRBD1 or TRBD2 (5 bases each). The V and J ends lost 2 bases and 2 bases respectively, with 10 bases between them. Germline V lookup: CDR1 SEHNR, CDR2 FQNEAQ (reference sequence). CDR3 length: 15 residues. The CDR3 here is CASSLSRGAYNEQFF. The CDR3 bases are TGTGCCAGCAGCTTATCGAGGGGCGCCTACAATGAGCAGTTCTTC.

This sequence joins TRBV6-5 and TRBJ2-7, with 7 positions matching TRBD2. The CDR3 extends over 14 amino acids. CDR1 and CDR2 from the germline V gene are MNHEY and SVGAGI. The V segment lost 2 bases and the J segment 4 bases; nucleotides outside the gene matches: 5. This CDR3 reads CASSYGRASYEQYF. The CDR3 DNA is TGTGCCAGCAGTTACGGGAGGGCATCATACGAGCAGTACTTC.

The chain uses TRBV4-1 and TRBJ1-1, with 10 bases aligning to TRBD1. Germline V lookup: CDR1 MGHRA, CDR2 YSYEKL. There are 19 residues in the CDR3. V shed 3 bases, J shed 0 bases, and the junction held 13 bases outside the gene matches. The CDR3 reads CASSHPRGGTGVMNTEAFF. The CDR3 coding sequence is TGCGCCAGCAGCCACCCCAGGGGAGGGACAGGGGTAATGAACACTGAAGCTTTCTTT.

The chain is built from TRBV6-1 and TRBJ1-5, with unresolved D. Germline-derived CDR1 and CDR2 are MNHNS and SASEGT. V lost 8 bases, J lost 4 bases, and 18 bases lay in between. The CDR3 runs 15 residues. This CDR3 reads CASSTDRTGNQPQHF. The CDR3 DNA sequence: TGTGCCAGCTCTACTGATCGGACCGGGAATCAGCCCCAGCATTTT.

The chain employs TRBV4-3 and TRBJ2-3; D tentatively reads TRBD1 or TRBD2 (5 bases each). Trimming removed 0 bases from V and 2 bases from J, with 18 bases in between. The CDR3 consists of 18 residues. CDR1 is LGHNA and CDR2 is YSLEER in the germline V gene. CDR3 in DNA: TGCGCCAGCAGCCAAGATGGTGGGGGACCCCCCTCCACAGATACGCAGTATTTT. Protein: CASSQDGGGPPSTDTQYF.

The gene calls are TRBV27 and TRBJ2-5; TRBD2 matches at 7 bases. The CDR3 runs 14 residues. The germline gives CDR1 MNHEY, CDR2 SMNVEV (reference sequence). With 6 bases clipped from V and 5 bases from J, the junction kept 9 bases outside the gene matches. The CDR3 sequence: CASSGRGLWETQYF. CDR3 nucleotide sequence: TGTGCCAGCAGCGGGCGGGGGTTGTGGGAGACCCAGTACTTC.

A few counts support this clone. The chain carries TRBV6-6 and TRBJ2-5; unclear D gene. V lost 0 bases and J 1 base, leaving 6 bases between the germline ends. The CDR3 runs 14 residues. Germline V CDR1 and CDR2: MNHNY, SVGAGI (reference sequence). As DNA, the CDR3 is TGTGCCAGCAGTTACTCGACACTCCAAGAGACCCAGTACTTC. This codes for CASSYSTLQETQYF.

The V and J genes are TRBV9 and TRBJ2-7, with D unclear. This CDR3 contains 14 residues. Trimming removed 0 bases at V and 2 bases at J, with 9 bases between. The germline CDR1 and CDR2 sequences are SGDLS and YYNGEE. For the CDR3, the DNA is TGTGCCAGCAGCGTAGACCTAGTGGCCTACGAGCAGTACTTC. As protein: CASSVDLVAYEQYF. Drawing the rest from reference TRBV9 and TRBJ2-7, the complete variable domain is DSGVTQTPKHLITATGQRVTLRCSPRSGDLSVYWYQQSLDQGLQFLIQYYNGEERAKGNILERFSAQQFPDLHSELNLSSLELGDSALYFCASSVDLVAYEQYFGPGTRLTVT.

The CDR3 spells CASSYWGPSYEQYF. In nucleotides, the CDR3 is TGTGCCAGCAGTTACTGGGGTCCCTCCTACGAGCAGTACTTC. The V call is TRBV6-6, the J call TRBJ2-7; D call uncertain. Germline-derived CDR1 and CDR2 are MNHNY and SVGAGI (reference sequence). V gave up 1 base and J gave up 0 bases, with 7 bases separating them. This CDR3 has 14 amino acids.